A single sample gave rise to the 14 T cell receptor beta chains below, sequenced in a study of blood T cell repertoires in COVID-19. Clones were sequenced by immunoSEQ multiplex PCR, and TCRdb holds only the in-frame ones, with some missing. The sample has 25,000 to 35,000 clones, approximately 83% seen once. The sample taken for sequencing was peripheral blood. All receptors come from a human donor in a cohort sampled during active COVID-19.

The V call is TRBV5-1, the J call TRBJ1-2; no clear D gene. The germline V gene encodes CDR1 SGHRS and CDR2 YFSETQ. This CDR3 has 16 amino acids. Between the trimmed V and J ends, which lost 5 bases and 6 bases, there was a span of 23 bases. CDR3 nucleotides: TGCGCCAGCAGTCGATCGGGCGGACGGGGATCAGATGGCTACACCTTC. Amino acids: CASSRSGGRGSDGYTF.

The CDR3 here is CASSLIQGVRNEQFF. CDR3 in DNA: TGTGCCAGCAGTTTGATACAGGGGGTCCGCAATGAGCAGTTCTTC. This chain joins TRBV27 and TRBJ2-1; 8 bases align to TRBD1. Looked up from germline, CDR1 is MNHEY and CDR2 is SMNVEV (reference sequence). The CDR3 runs 15 residues. V trimming: 3 bases; J trimming: 6 bases; junction bases outside the gene matches: 7.

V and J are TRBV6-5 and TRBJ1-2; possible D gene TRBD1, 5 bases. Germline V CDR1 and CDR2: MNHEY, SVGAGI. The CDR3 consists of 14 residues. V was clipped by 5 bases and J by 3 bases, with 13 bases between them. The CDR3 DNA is TGTGCCAGCAGTCCTATGACAGTGGACTATGGCTACACCTTC. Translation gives CASSPMTVDYGYTF.

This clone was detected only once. CDR3 in amino acids: CASSQGGGRGYGYTF. CDR3 nucleotide sequence: TGCGCCAGCAGCCAAGGGGGGGGGCGCGGCTATGGCTACACCTTC. The chain links TRBV4-3 to TRBJ1-2; D may be TRBD1 (6 bases). The CDR3 covers 15 residues. The ends were cut back, 1 base at V and 4 bases at J, with 13 bases in the middle. CDR1 and CDR2 (germline): LGHNA, YSLEER.

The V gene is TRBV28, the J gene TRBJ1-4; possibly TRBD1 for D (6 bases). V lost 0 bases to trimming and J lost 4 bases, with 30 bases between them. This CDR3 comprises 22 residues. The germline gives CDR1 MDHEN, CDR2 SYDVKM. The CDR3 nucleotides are TGTGCCAGCAGTTTATGGGAAGGGGGTCCTTTTAAGACGGGCAAAGGTAATGAAAAACTGTTTTTT. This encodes CASSLWEGGPFKTGKGNEKLFF.

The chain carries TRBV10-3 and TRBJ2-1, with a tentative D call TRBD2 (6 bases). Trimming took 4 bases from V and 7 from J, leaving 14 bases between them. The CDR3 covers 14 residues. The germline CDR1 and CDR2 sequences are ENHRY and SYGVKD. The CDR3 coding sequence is TGTGCCATCAGTGCACTAGCAAGAGAAAATGAGCAGTTCTTC. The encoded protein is CAISALARENEQFF.

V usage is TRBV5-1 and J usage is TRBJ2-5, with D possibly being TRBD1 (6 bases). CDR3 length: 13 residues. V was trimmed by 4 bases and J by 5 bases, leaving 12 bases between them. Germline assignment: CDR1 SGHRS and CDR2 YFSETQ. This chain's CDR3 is CASSPQGSETQYF. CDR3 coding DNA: TGCGCCAGCAGCCCCCAGGGGAGCGAGACCCAGTACTTC.

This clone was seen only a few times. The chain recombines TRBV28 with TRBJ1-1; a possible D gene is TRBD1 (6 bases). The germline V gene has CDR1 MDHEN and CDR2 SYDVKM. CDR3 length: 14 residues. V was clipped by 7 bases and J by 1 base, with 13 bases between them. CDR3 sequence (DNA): TGTGCCAGCATCCACGGGACAACGAACACTGAAGCTTTCTTT. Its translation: CASIHGTTNTEAFF. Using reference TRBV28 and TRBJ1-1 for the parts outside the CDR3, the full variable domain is DVKVTQSSRYLVKRTGEKVFLECVQDMDHENMFWYRQDPGLGLRLIYFSYDVKMKEKGDIPEGYSVSREKKERFSLILESASTNQTSMYLCASIHGTTNTEAFFGQGTRLTVV.

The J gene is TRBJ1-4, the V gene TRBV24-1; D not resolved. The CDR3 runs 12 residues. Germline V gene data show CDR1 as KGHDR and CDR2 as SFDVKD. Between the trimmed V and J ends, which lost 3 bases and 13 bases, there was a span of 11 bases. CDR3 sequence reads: CATSDPLGRLFF. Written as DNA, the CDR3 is TGTGCCACCAGTGATCCCCTAGGGAGACTGTTTTTT.

CDR3 residues: CASRGRAMDTQYF. DNA for the CDR3: TGTGCCAGCAGGGGCAGGGCAATGGATACGCAGTATTTT. This rearrangement joins TRBV25-1 to TRBJ2-3; D might be TRBD1 (5 bases). V lost 6 bases and J lost 6, with 13 bases in between. The germline gives CDR1 MGHDK, CDR2 SYGVNS. The CDR3 contains 13 residues. The full variable domain, rest sourced from reference TRBV25-1 and TRBJ2-3, is EADIYQTPRYLVIGTGKKITLECSQTMGHDKMYWYQQDPGMELHLIHYSYGVNSTEKGDLSSESTVSRIRTEHFPLTLESARPSHTSQYLCASRGRAMDTQYFGPGTRLTVL.

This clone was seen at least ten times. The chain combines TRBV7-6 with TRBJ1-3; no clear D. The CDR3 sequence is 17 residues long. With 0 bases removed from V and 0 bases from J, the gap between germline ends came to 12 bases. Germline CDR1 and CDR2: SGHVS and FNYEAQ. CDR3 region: CASSLARAASSGNTIYF. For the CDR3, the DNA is TGTGCCAGCAGCTTAGCGCGGGCAGCATCCTCTGGAAACACCATATATTTT.

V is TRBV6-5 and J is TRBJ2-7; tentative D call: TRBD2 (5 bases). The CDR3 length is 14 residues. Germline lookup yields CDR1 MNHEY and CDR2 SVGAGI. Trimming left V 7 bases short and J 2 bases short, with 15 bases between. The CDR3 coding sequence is TGTGCCAGCACCCGCTCACTCGGGGCCTACGAGCAGTACTTC. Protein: CASTRSLGAYEQYF.

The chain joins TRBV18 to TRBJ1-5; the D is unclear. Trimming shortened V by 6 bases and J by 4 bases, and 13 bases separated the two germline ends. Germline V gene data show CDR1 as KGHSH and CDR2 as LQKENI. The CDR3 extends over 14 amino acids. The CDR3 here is CASSRLGGNQPQHF. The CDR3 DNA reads TGTGCCAGCTCCCGACTCGGAGGTAATCAGCCCCAGCATTTT.

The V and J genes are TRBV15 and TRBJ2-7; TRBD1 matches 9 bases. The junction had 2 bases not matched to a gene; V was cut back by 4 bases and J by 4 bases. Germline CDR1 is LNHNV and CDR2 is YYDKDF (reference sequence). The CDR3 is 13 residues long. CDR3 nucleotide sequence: TGTGCCACCAGCAAGGACAGGGGTTACGAGCAGTACTTC. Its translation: CATSKDRGYEQYF.